Each of the 29 T cell receptor beta chains below was sequenced from the same sample in a study of cytomegalovirus exposure and HLA in healthy donors. Use of 60 Vbeta and 13 Jbeta primers characterized the PCR. TCRdb's copy holds only in-frame clones and misses some; the assay was immunoSEQ multiplex PCR. Of under 200,000 clones in the sample, about 72% are singletons; the top ten hold approximately 3.7%. Input material: PBMCs. Receptors originate from a man aged 25 to 40 in good health and CMV-seropositive.

The chain is built from TRBV19 and TRBJ1-1; 7 nucleotides line up with TRBD1. J lost 11 bases, V lost 4 bases, and 13 bases had no gene match. Germline V gives CDR1 LNHDA, CDR2 SQIVND (reference sequence). The CDR3 covers 14 residues. This CDR3 reads CASSNTGESLRAFF. CDR3 sequence (DNA): TGTGCCAGTAGTAATACAGGGGAGAGCTTGAGGGCTTTCTTT.

The J gene is TRBJ2-3, the V gene TRBV5-1, with TRBD2 as a possible D gene (5 bases). This CDR3 comprises 15 residues. Germline CDR1 and CDR2: SGHRS and YFSETQ. Trimming left V 4 bases short and J 2 bases short, with 14 bases between. The CDR3 sequence is CASSPRDEYTDTQYF. The CDR3 coding sequence is TGCGCCAGCAGCCCCCGGGATGAATACACAGATACGCAGTATTTT.

V usage is TRBV7-6 and J usage is TRBJ1-1, with D tentatively TRBD1 (5 bases). V dropped 5 bases and J dropped 1 base, with 8 bases sitting between them. The CDR3 is made up of 13 amino acids. The germline gives CDR1 SGHVS, CDR2 FNYEAQ. DNA for the CDR3: TGTGCCAGCAGCCTGACAGAGAACACTGAAGCTTTCTTT. It yields the protein CASSLTENTEAFF.

The DNA of the CDR3 is TGTGCCAGCAGCTTCGTGGCGGGGGGGATTGGCGAGCAGTACTTC. It is translated as CASSFVAGGIGEQYF. This chain uses TRBV7-2 with TRBJ2-5; TRBD2 aligns across 9 bases. Judging by the DNA end, TRBJ2-7 fits better; the J call may be wrong. This CDR3 spans 15 amino acids. In germline, CDR1 is SGHTA, CDR2 FQGNSA.

The chain joins TRBV28 to TRBJ2-7; D is unclear. V was shortened by 6 bases and J by 0 bases, with 12 bases between the two germline ends. The CDR3 loop spans 14 amino acids. Germline lookup yields CDR1 MDHEN and CDR2 SYDVKM. CDR3 nucleotides: TGTGCCAGCAGGCCGACCGGGTCCTCCTACGAGCAGTACTTC. This gives the protein CASRPTGSSYEQYF.

V usage is TRBV7-9 and J usage is TRBJ2-7; 10 bases align to TRBD1. The CDR3 is 15 amino acids. With 4 bases clipped from V and 4 bases from J, the junction kept 7 bases outside the gene matches. In germline, CDR1 is SEHNR, CDR2 FQNEAQ (reference sequence). The DNA for the CDR3 is TGTGCCAGCAGCTCCCGTCTGGACAGGGGGTACGAGCAGTACTTC. Translating gives CASSSRLDRGYEQYF.

V gene TRBV6-1 combines with J gene TRBJ2-5, with 7 bases matching TRBD2. Germline-derived CDR1 and CDR2 are MNHNS and SASEGT. The length of the CDR3 is 13 residues. With V trimmed by 8 bases and J by 0 bases, 3 bases remained unmatched. Here the CDR3 reads CASVGGNQETQYF. The CDR3 coding sequence is TGTGCCAGCGTCGGGGGGAACCAAGAGACCCAGTACTTC.

The V call is TRBV15, the J call TRBJ2-3; D uncertain. Trimming took off 0 bases at V and 1 base at J, with 5 bases between the two ends. This CDR3 region has 14 residues. Germline V CDR1 and CDR2: LNHNV, YYDKDF (reference sequence). CDR3 residues: CATSRDPGTDTQYF. CDR3 nucleotides: TGTGCCACCAGCAGAGATCCCGGCACAGATACGCAGTATTTT. The full variable domain, rest sourced from reference TRBV15 and TRBJ2-3, is DAMVIQNPRYQVTQFGKPVTLSCSQTLNHNVMYWYQQKSSQAPKLLFHYYDKDFNNEADTPDNFQSRRPNTSFCFLDIRSPGLGDTAMYLCATSRDPGTDTQYFGPGTRLTVL.

The rearrangement joins TRBV12-5 to TRBJ2-5; 8 bases line up with TRBD1. Looked up from germline, CDR1 is LGHNT and CDR2 is FRNRAP. The CDR3 is 15 amino acids. The ends lost 6 bases at V and 1 base at J; junction bases unmatched: 7. The CDR3 loop reads CASGGQGAAQETQYF. CDR3 coding DNA: TGTGCTAGTGGGGGCCAGGGGGCGGCCCAAGAGACCCAGTACTTC.

This sequence joins TRBV7-9 and TRBJ2-5; 7 nucleotides match TRBD1. Germline trimming cut 5 bases from V and 2 bases from J; bases unmatched to any gene: 11. Germline V CDR1 and CDR2: SEHNR, FQNEAQ (reference sequence). CDR3 length: 16 amino acids. The CDR3 sequence: CASSPRKPGQQETQYF. The CDR3 DNA reads TGTGCCAGCAGCCCCCGCAAACCGGGACAGCAAGAGACCCAGTACTTC.

The chain uses TRBV28 and TRBJ2-5; tentative D call: TRBD2 (8 bases). Germline CDR1 MDHEN, CDR2 SYDVKM. The ends were cut back, 1 base at V and 2 bases at J, with 14 bases in the middle. The CDR3 has 16 amino acids. Here the CDR3 reads CASSLSGRGPQETQYF. CDR3 nucleotides: TGTGCCAGCAGTTTATCCGGGAGGGGGCCTCAAGAGACCCAGTACTTC.

The chain employs TRBV7-3 and TRBJ2-7; possible D gene TRBD2, 5 bases. This CDR3 has 15 residues. CDR1 is SGHTA and CDR2 is FQGTGA in the germline V gene. V was shortened by 3 bases and J by 7 bases, with 19 bases between the two germline ends. CDR3 sequence: CASSLETGSREEQYF. CDR3 DNA sequence: TGTGCCAGCAGCTTGGAGACTGGAAGTCGGGAAGAGCAGTACTTC.

This chain connects TRBV4-3 to TRBJ2-3; D possibly corresponds to TRBD2 (5 bases). CDR1 is LGHNA, CDR2 YSLEER, per germline. The CDR3 runs 12 residues. The V and J ends lost 0 bases and 8 bases respectively, with 6 bases between them. The CDR3 here is CASSQEEGTQYF. DNA of the CDR3: TGCGCCAGCAGCCAAGAAGAGGGTACGCAGTATTTT.

Points on this clone: This CDR3 is also generated by other DNA sequences in the sample. This chain uses TRBV5-1 with TRBJ2-7; D is possibly TRBD1 (5 bases). CDR3 size: 14 residues. Germline-derived CDR1 and CDR2 are SGHRS and YFSETQ. V was shortened by 0 bases and J by 1 base, with 8 bases between the two germline ends. The CDR3 coding sequence is TGCGCCAGCAGCTTGGGTCAGGGATCCTACGAGCAGTACTTC. It translates to CASSLGQGSYEQYF.

The chain links TRBV10-3 to TRBJ2-5; tentative D call: TRBD2 (6 bases). The V and J ends lost 4 bases and 3 bases respectively, with 24 bases between them. The germline gives CDR1 ENHRY, CDR2 SYGVKD. The CDR3 has 18 residues. The CDR3 loop reads CAISGISGTPTGEETQYF. In DNA form, the CDR3 reads TGTGCCATCAGTGGAATATCCGGGACTCCTACGGGGGAAGAGACCCAGTACTTC.

The chain carries TRBV28 and TRBJ2-3, with TRBD2 as a possible D gene (6 bases). Germline CDR1 is MDHEN and CDR2 is SYDVKM. The ends were cut back, 6 bases at V and 5 bases at J, with 18 bases in the middle. The CDR3 runs to 15 residues. The CDR3 region has the DNA TGTGCCAGCAGCCATCTTGGCGGGGCGGGAGATACGCAGTATTTT. As protein: CASSHLGGAGDTQYF. The full variable domain, rest sourced from reference TRBV28 and TRBJ2-3, is DVKVTQSSRYLVKRTGEKVFLECVQDMDHENMFWYRQDPGLGLRLIYFSYDVKMKEKGDIPEGYSVSREKKERFSLILESASTNQTSMYLCASSHLGGAGDTQYFGPGTRLTVL.

The V gene is TRBV28, the J gene TRBJ1-6; D is unresolved. V lost 6 bases, J lost 0 bases, and 6 bases lay in between. The length of the CDR3 is 14 residues. Germline-derived CDR1 and CDR2 are MDHEN and SYDVKM. The CDR3 loop is CASSVGSYNSPLHF. CDR3 DNA sequence: TGTGCCAGCAGCGTCGGCTCCTATAATTCACCCCTCCACTTT.

The chain uses TRBV4-3 and TRBJ2-2, with 11 bases aligning to TRBD2. With V trimmed by 5 bases and J by 6 bases, 11 bases remained unmatched. The germline V gene encodes CDR1 LGHNA and CDR2 YSLEER. CDR3 length: 17 residues. For the CDR3, the DNA is TGCGCCAGCAGCAGGACTAGCGGGCCAAACTTGGCCGGGGAGCTGTTTTTT. Translation: CASSRTSGPNLAGELFF.

This chain connects TRBV28 to TRBJ2-7; 8 nucleotides line up with TRBD1. J was trimmed by 1 base and V by 4 bases; bases with no gene match: 3. This CDR3 comprises 14 residues. The V gene's germline CDR1 is MDHEN and CDR2 SYDVKM. CDR3 residues: CASSSRTGSYEQYF. The DNA for the CDR3 is TGTGCCAGCAGTTCTAGGACAGGGTCCTACGAGCAGTACTTC.

The chain is built from TRBV7-8 and TRBJ2-5, with 14 bases matching TRBD2. This CDR3 has 18 amino acids. CDR1 and CDR2 from the germline V gene are SGHVS and FQNEAQ. The junction had 13 bases not matched to a gene; V was cut back by 5 bases and J by 5 bases. The CDR3 DNA reads TGTGCCAGCAGCCTAAAGGGGACTAGCGGGGGTCTGGGGGAGACCCAGTACTTC. It translates to CASSLKGTSGGLGETQYF.

The gene calls are TRBV5-4 and TRBJ2-5, with a weak D call TRBD1 (6 bases). The J call may be mistaken, given a closer DNA end match to TRBJ2-7. CDR3 size: 14 residues. CDR1 is SGHNT and CDR2 is YYREEE in the germline V gene (reference sequence). In DNA, the CDR3 is TGTGCCAGCAGCTCAGCCAAGGGGGAATACGAGCAGTACTTC. Amino acid sequence: CASSSAKGEYEQYF.

The chain couples TRBV6-6 to TRBJ1-1; D unresolved. Trimming cost V 7 bases and J 5 bases, with 11 bases left between them. The CDR3 is 12 amino acids. Germline loops: CDR1 MNHNY, CDR2 SVGAGI (reference sequence). Here the CDR3 DNA reads TGTGCCAGCACCGAAACGCGAACTGAAGCTTTCTTT. Its protein product is CASTETRTEAFF.

The chain combines TRBV7-2 with TRBJ2-1; the match to TRBD2 covers 9 bases. The V segment lost 1 base and the J segment 2 bases; nucleotides outside the gene matches: 6. The length of the CDR3 is 17 residues. The germline V gene has CDR1 SGHTA and CDR2 FQGNSA. This CDR3 is CASSLGGGGATYNEQFF. DNA of the CDR3: TGTGCCAGCAGCTTAGGGGGCGGGGGGGCCACCTACAATGAGCAGTTCTTC.

The V and J genes are TRBV4-1 and TRBJ1-6; tentatively, D is TRBD1 (5 bases). Germline CDR1 MGHRA, CDR2 YSYEKL. This CDR3 region has 16 residues. V shed 0 bases and J shed 7 bases, with 13 bases lying between them. The CDR3 spells CASSQDRAGWNSPLHF. CDR3 DNA: TGCGCCAGCAGCCAAGATCGAGCAGGGTGGAATTCACCCCTCCACTTT.

This rearrangement joins TRBV19 to TRBJ2-1; D is uncertain. The CDR3 length is 16 residues. Trimming shortened V by 4 bases and J by 4 bases, and 17 bases separated the two germline ends. Germline loops: CDR1 LNHDA, CDR2 SQIVND (reference sequence). Written as DNA, the CDR3 is TGTGCCAGTAGTACTACCTTGGCGGCGTATTACAATGAGCAGTTCTTC. Its translation: CASSTTLAAYYNEQFF.

The genes are TRBV19 and TRBJ2-5, with D perhaps matching TRBD1 (5 bases). CDR3 length: 14 residues. The V gene lost 5 bases and the J gene lost 1 base, with 11 bases spanning the gap. Per germline, CDR1 LNHDA and CDR2 SQIVND (reference sequence). The CDR3 reads CASSARQPQETQYF. The DNA of the CDR3 is TGTGCCAGTAGTGCCCGACAGCCCCAAGAGACCCAGTACTTC.

The CDR3 DNA reads as TGTGCCAGCAGCATAGCGGGGGGGCCAGGAAGGCAGTACTTC. Protein product: CASSIAGGPGRQYF. This sequence joins TRBV5-4 and TRBJ2-7; 11 nucleotides line up with TRBD2. CDR3 length equals 14 residues. V was clipped by 4 bases and J by 9 bases; unmatched bases: 9. CDR1 is SGHNT and CDR2 is YYREEE in the germline V gene (reference sequence).

This clone was counted between two and nine times. The rearrangement uses TRBV2 and TRBJ1-1; no clear D gene. V was shortened by 0 bases and J by 1 base, with 6 bases between the two germline ends. The CDR3 runs to 14 residues. In germline, CDR1 is SNHLY, CDR2 FYNNEI. The CDR3 DNA follows: TGTGCCAGCAGTGAAGCTGGCACGAACACTGAAGCTTTCTTT. Residues: CASSEAGTNTEAFF.

The chain uses TRBV7-9 and TRBJ1-1; possible D gene TRBD1, 5 bases. V was cut by 1 base and J by 5 bases, with 8 bases left in between. CDR1 is SEHNR and CDR2 is FQNEAQ in the germline V gene (reference sequence). The CDR3 covers 13 residues. The CDR3 nucleotides read TGTGCCAGCAGCTTAGGGCAGGGAACTGAAGCTTTCTTT. Its translation: CASSLGQGTEAFF.